The present TCR beta chain was sequenced within a study of shared clonotypes between healthy human individuals. Overall study results and limits: Rarefaction gave evidence that sorted-subset sequencing remained incomplete despite large depth. A few donors had around 5% of their naive CD4 clonotypes in common. Donors were few, which limited the genetic and exposure-history diversity represented.

CD45RO-negative, CCR7-selected cells formed the naive CD8 fraction, which excluded terminally differentiated effector memory CD45RA+ cells. For this clone: What it recognizes is unknown.

V gave up 7 bases and J gave up 7 bases; unmatched junction bases: 8. This CDR3 contains 15 residues. Germline-derived CDR1 and CDR2 are MDHEN and SYDVKM. Approximately 210 ng DNA, 30,000 to 35,000 T cell genomes, went into each sorted-subset replicate PCR. TCRdb keeps only in-frame clones here, not all; method: immunoSEQ multiplex PCR. Of roughly 650,000 clones listed, roughly 96% are singletons. Input material: naive CD8+ T cells sorted from blood. The TCR sequence derives from a young woman in good health. The gene calls are TRBV28 and TRBJ2-2, with 11 positions matching TRBD2. The CDR3 DNA sequence: TGTGCCAGCATCACTAGCGGGAGTTCCGACGGGGAGCTGTTTTTT. Its protein product is CASITSGSSDGELFF.